What follows are 20 T cell receptor beta chains derived from one specimen sequenced in a study of untreated major depressive disorder. Sequencing used immunoSEQ multiplex PCR; TCRdb keeps in-frame clones, though not all of them. This table has tens of thousands of clones, around 87% appearing once. The source material was CD4+ T cells from PBMCs. The source is a woman in her thirties in good health.

The chain recombines TRBV2 with TRBJ2-5; 10 nucleotides match TRBD2. CDR1 and CDR2 from the germline V gene are SNHLY and FYNNEI. Germline trimming cut 6 bases from V and 2 bases from J; bases unmatched to any gene: 6. This CDR3 region has 15 residues. CDR3 loop: CASSIAGGAQETQYF. In nucleotides, the CDR3 is TGTGCCAGCAGCATAGCGGGGGGCGCACAAGAGACCCAGTACTTC.

The table lists this clone with a few counts. The V call is TRBV19, the J call TRBJ1-2; the D is unclear. The CDR3 runs to 15 residues. Trimming took 0 bases from V and 4 from J, leaving 12 bases between them. CDR1 is LNHDA and CDR2 is SQIVND in the germline V gene (reference sequence). CDR3 DNA sequence: TGTGCCAGTAGTATAGATCTTGCAGTTGGCTATGGCTACACCTTC. Translated, it gives CASSIDLAVGYGYTF.

The chain has TRBV5-6 and TRBJ2-1, with 7 nucleotides matching TRBD2. The CDR3 totals 15 residues. The J segment lost 7 bases and the V segment lost 0 bases, leaving 7 bases of the junction unmatched. CDR1 and CDR2 from the germline V gene are SGHDT and YYEEEE. DNA of the CDR3: TGTGCCAGCAGCTTGGGCGGGGGAGTCTGGAATGAGCAGTTCTTC. Translating it yields CASSLGGGVWNEQFF.

CDR3 in amino acids: CASSPTGTSPYEQYF. The CDR3 coding sequence is TGTGCCAGCTCACCTACCGGGACTAGTCCCTACGAGCAGTACTTC. The chain combines TRBV18 with TRBJ2-7; 8 bases match TRBD2. Germline trimming cut 3 bases from V and 2 bases from J; bases unmatched to any gene: 6. The CDR3 is 15 residues long. Germline CDR1 is KGHSH and CDR2 is LQKENI.

This sequence joins TRBV19 and TRBJ2-7; possible D gene TRBD1, 6 bases. This CDR3 is built from 15 residues. Germline assignment: CDR1 LNHDA and CDR2 SQIVND (reference sequence). V was shortened by 3 bases and J by 6 bases, with 18 bases between the two germline ends. The CDR3 spells CASSIPDRWWGEQYF. The CDR3 coding sequence is TGTGCCAGTAGTATCCCTGACAGGTGGTGGGGCGAGCAGTACTTC.

The V call is TRBV5-1, the J call TRBJ1-2; TRBD1 is a possible D gene (6 bases). The V gene's germline CDR1 is SGHRS and CDR2 YFSETQ. Trimming removed 0 bases at V and 5 bases at J, with 14 bases between. The CDR3 runs to 15 residues. The DNA for the CDR3 is TGCGCCAGCAGCTTGGAAGTTGGACAGCGATATGGCTACACCTTC. Protein sequence: CASSLEVGQRYGYTF.

This clone is medium-sized within its sample. This chain uses TRBV2 with TRBJ1-4; tentative D call: TRBD1 (6 bases). The CDR3 totals 15 residues. Germline lookup yields CDR1 SNHLY and CDR2 FYNNEI. V was trimmed by 5 bases and J by 4 bases, leaving 14 bases between them. As DNA, the CDR3 is TGTGCCAGCAGTCTCTACAAGGGGGTTAATGAAAAACTGTTTTTT. Amino acid sequence: CASSLYKGVNEKLFF.

This rearrangement joins TRBV7-2 to TRBJ2-1; TRBD2 agrees at 10 bases. After removal of 4 bases from V and 3 bases from J, the junction contained 3 bases not matched to a gene. Germline values: CDR1 SGHTA, CDR2 FQGNSA. The CDR3 has 15 amino acids. The CDR3 region is CASSSGLARYNEQFF. The CDR3 DNA is TGTGCCAGCAGCTCGGGACTAGCGCGCTACAATGAGCAGTTCTTC. The full variable domain, with the rest looked up from reference TRBV7-2 and TRBJ2-1, is GAGVSQSPSNKVTEKGKDVELRCDPISGHTALYWYRQSLGQGLEFLIYFQGNSAPDKSGLPSDRFSAERTGGSVSTLTIQRTQQEDSAVYLCASSSGLARYNEQFFGPGTRLTVL.

The chain recombines TRBV19 with TRBJ1-4, with a possible D match to TRBD1 (6 bases). V gave up 1 base and J gave up 7 bases, with 13 bases separating them. From germline, CDR1 is LNHDA and CDR2 SQIVND (reference sequence). The length of the CDR3 is 15 residues. The CDR3, as DNA: TGTGCCAGTAGTATAGCCCCAGGGGCAGGTGAAAAACTGTTTTTT. The encoded protein is CASSIAPGAGEKLFF.

The gene calls are TRBV11-2 and TRBJ1-4; tentatively, D is TRBD1 (5 bases). This CDR3 contains 17 residues. The ends were cut back, 4 bases at V and 7 bases at J, with 22 bases in the middle. Germline CDR1 SGHAT, CDR2 FQNNGV. This CDR3 is CASSSPREEGWSEKLFF. The CDR3 region has the DNA TGTGCCAGCAGCTCCCCCAGGGAGGAAGGGTGGAGTGAAAAACTGTTTTTT. The entire variable domain, with the rest obtained from reference TRBV11-2 and TRBJ1-4, is as follows: EAGVAQSPRYKIIEKRQSVAFWCNPISGHATLYWYQQILGQGPKLLIQFQNNGVVDDSQLPKDRFSAERLKGVDSTLKIQPAKLEDSAVYLCASSSPREEGWSEKLFFGSGTQLSVL.

The chain is built from TRBV5-1 and TRBJ2-3, with 7 nucleotides matching TRBD2. With V trimmed by 5 bases and J by 1 base, 13 bases remained unmatched. Germline-derived CDR1 and CDR2 are SGHRS and YFSETQ. This CDR3 comprises 17 residues. The CDR3 nucleotides read TGCGCCAGCAGGCCGGGCGGGGGAGTTCCTGGCACAGATACGCAGTATTTT. Translation: CASRPGGGVPGTDTQYF. Full variable domain (outside the CDR3, taken from reference TRBV5-1 and TRBJ2-3): KAGVTQTPRYLIKTRGQQVTLSCSPISGHRSVSWYQQTPGQGLQFLFEYFSETQRNKGNFPGRFSGRQFSNSRSEMNVSTLELGDSALYLCASRPGGGVPGTDTQYFGPGTRLTVL.

V gene TRBV7-2 combines with J gene TRBJ1-5; D call uncertain. V gave up 2 bases and J gave up 1 base, with 6 bases separating them. Germline CDR1 reads SGHTA; CDR2 reads FQGNSA. The CDR3 totals 14 residues. The CDR3 DNA is TGTGCCAGCAGCTTATTCGACAGCAATCAGCCCCAGCATTTT. This gives the protein CASSLFDSNQPQHF.

This clone was detected only once. This chain uses TRBV30 with TRBJ1-5, with D hard to call. The CDR3 runs to 13 residues. V was shortened by 0 bases and J by 1 base, with 4 bases between the two germline ends. Germline V gene sequence: CDR1 GTSNPN, CDR2 SVGIG (reference sequence). CDR3 residues: CAWSVKSNQPQHF. DNA of the CDR3: TGTGCCTGGAGTGTTAAGAGCAATCAGCCCCAGCATTTT. Full variable domain (remainder filled in from reference TRBV30 and TRBJ1-5): SQTIHQWPATLVQPVGSPLSLECTVEGTSNPNLYWYRQAAGRGLQLLFYSVGIGQISSEVPQNLSASRPQDRQFILSSKKLLLSDSGFYLCAWSVKSNQPQHFGDGTRLSIL.

V usage is TRBV2 and J usage is TRBJ1-1; no reliable D call. V was shortened by 10 bases and J by 6 bases, with 21 bases between the two germline ends. This CDR3 has 14 residues. Germline lookup yields CDR1 SNHLY and CDR2 FYNNEI. The CDR3, as DNA: TGTGCCACTCTTGAGGACCCTGGTACATCTGAAGCTTTCTTT. Its translation is CATLEDPGTSEAFF.

The rearrangement joins TRBV28 to TRBJ2-7; D is unresolved. CDR1 MDHEN and CDR2 SYDVKM come from the germline V gene. V lost 1 base to trimming and J lost 2 bases, with 3 bases between them. The CDR3 spans 12 residues. CDR3 sequence (DNA): TGTGCCAGCAGTTTATACACCTACGAGCAGTACTTC. This gives the protein CASSLYTYEQYF.

Only one count was recorded for this clone. V and J are TRBV19 and TRBJ2-3; 9 bases align to TRBD1. The V gene end was trimmed by 6 bases and the J gene end by 3 bases; junction bases not matched to a gene: 4. CDR3 length: 14 residues. Germline V lookup: CDR1 LNHDA, CDR2 SQIVND (reference sequence). The CDR3 region has the DNA TGTGCCAGTAGCACCGGGACAGGGACAGATACGCAGTATTTT. This encodes CASSTGTGTDTQYF.

The rearrangement links TRBV28 to TRBJ1-5; weak D call: TRBD1 (5 bases). Germline V gene lookup returns CDR1 MDHEN and CDR2 SYDVKM. V lost 6 bases and J 3 bases, leaving 21 bases between the germline ends. CDR3 length equals 17 residues. In DNA form, the CDR3 reads TGTGCCAGCAGCCCCACCTGGGGGGGGACCGTCAATCAGCCCCAGCATTTT. This encodes CASSPTWGGTVNQPQHF.

The CDR3 DNA reads TGTGCCAGAAGCTTAGATGTTAACTATGGCTACACCTTC. Its translation: CARSLDVNYGYTF. The rearrangement joins TRBV7-5 to TRBJ1-2. TRBV7-5 is a pseudogene. This CDR3 has 13 residues.

This clone was detected only once. V usage is TRBV9 and J usage is TRBJ1-6; 8 positions agree with TRBD1. The V and J ends lost 5 bases and 10 bases, in that order; junction bases with no gene match: 11. Per germline, CDR1 SGDLS and CDR2 YYNGEE. The CDR3 has 15 residues. CDR3 sequence (DNA): TGTGCCAGCAGTCCTGGACAGGGAGGCGAGTCACCCCTCCACTTT. It translates to CASSPGQGGESPLHF. Full variable domain (outside the CDR3, taken from reference TRBV9 and TRBJ1-6): DSGVTQTPKHLITATGQRVTLRCSPRSGDLSVYWYQQSLDQGLQFLIQYYNGEERAKGNILERFSAQQFPDLHSELNLSSLELGDSALYFCASSPGQGGESPLHFGNGTRLTVT.

This chain joins TRBV9 and TRBJ1-1; weak D call: TRBD1 (5 bases). V lost 0 bases and J lost 4, with 13 bases in between. Germline CDR1 SGDLS, CDR2 YYNGEE. The CDR3 sequence is 15 residues long. CDR3 sequence: CASSVGPRESTEAFF. The CDR3 DNA follows: TGTGCCAGCAGCGTAGGGCCCAGGGAGAGCACTGAAGCTTTCTTT.